The entry below gives a single T cell receptor beta chain sequence along with its context. Antigen: not known. The data are from a study of T cell responses to AZD1222 COVID-19 vaccine. This table comes from immunoSEQ multiplex PCR, and its TCRdb copy is limited to in-frame clones, with some not included. The repertoire consists of roughly 120,000 clones, with roughly nine tenths occurring once and the leading ten covering over 2.5%. The CDR3 contains 13 residues. V was pared by 6 bases and J by 6 bases, with 11 bases between. Overall study findings and caveats: Targeting of unmutated variant regions was reportedly seen in nearly half of spike-specific TCRs.

This TCR was recovered from an adult in good health. Sequences were derived from peripheral blood, sampled on day 0 of AZD1222 vaccination. The V call is TRBV12-3 or TRBV12-4, the J call TRBJ2-2, with a weak D call TRBD1 (6 bases). The DNA for the CDR3 is TGTGCCAGCAGAGGACAGATCGCCGGGGAGCTGTTTTTT. It yields the protein CASRGQIAGELFF.